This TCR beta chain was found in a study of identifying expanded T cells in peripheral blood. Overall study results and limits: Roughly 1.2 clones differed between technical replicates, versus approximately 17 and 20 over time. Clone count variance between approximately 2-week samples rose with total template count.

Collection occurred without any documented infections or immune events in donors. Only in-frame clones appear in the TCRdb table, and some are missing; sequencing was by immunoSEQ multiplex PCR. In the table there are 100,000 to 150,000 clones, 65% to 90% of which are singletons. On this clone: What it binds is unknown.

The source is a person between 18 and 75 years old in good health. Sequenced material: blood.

CDR3 DNA sequence: TGTGCCAGCAGGGAAGCAGCAACTAATGAAAAACTGTTTTTT. This encodes CASREAATNEKLFF. The chain carries TRBV6-5 and TRBJ1-4; no clear D gene. Trimming took off 6 bases at V and 0 bases at J, with 8 bases between the two ends. The CDR3 extends over 14 amino acids. Germline V lookup: CDR1 MNHEY, CDR2 SVGAGI.